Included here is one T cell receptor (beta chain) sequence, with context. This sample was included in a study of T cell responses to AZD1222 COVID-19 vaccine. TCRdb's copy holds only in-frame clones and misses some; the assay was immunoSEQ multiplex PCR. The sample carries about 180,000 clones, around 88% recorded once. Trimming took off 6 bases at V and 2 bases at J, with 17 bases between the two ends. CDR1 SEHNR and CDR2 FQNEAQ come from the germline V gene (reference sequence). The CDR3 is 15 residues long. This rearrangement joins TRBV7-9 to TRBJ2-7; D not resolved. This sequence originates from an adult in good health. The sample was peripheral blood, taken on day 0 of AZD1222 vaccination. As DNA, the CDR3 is TGTGCCAGCAGACCCGACACACCTGTACCCTACGAGCAGTACTTC. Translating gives CASRPDTPVPYEQYF.